This T cell receptor (beta chain) was recovered during a study of blood T cell repertoires in COVID-19. Across the study: COVID-19 samples from acute and convalescent phases originated in the United States, Italy and Spain. PBMCs, B-cell-depleted T cells, or T cells were the source of the cDNA or gDNA that made up the material.

The CDR3 loop spans 15 amino acids. Trimming removed 0 bases at V and 5 bases at J, with 10 bases between. CDR1 and CDR2 from the germline V gene are MGHRA and YSYEKL. As handled by the study authors: Amplified reference gene primers provided the basis for estimating nucleated cell counts. TCRdb keeps only in-frame clones here, not all; method: immunoSEQ multiplex PCR. The V and J calls and the clone size are those of that table, but D and trimming were determined from the DNA. The sample has some 130,000 clones, approximately 81% seen once. The chain uses TRBV4-1 and TRBJ2-2; tentative D call: TRBD1 (5 bases). Specimen: peripheral blood. This receptor was taken from a woman aged 60-70 years with active or convalescent COVID-19. The CDR3 coding sequence is TGCGCCAGCAGCCAAGATTATAGGGGTACCGGGGAGCTGTTTTTT. Translating gives CASSQDYRGTGELFF.